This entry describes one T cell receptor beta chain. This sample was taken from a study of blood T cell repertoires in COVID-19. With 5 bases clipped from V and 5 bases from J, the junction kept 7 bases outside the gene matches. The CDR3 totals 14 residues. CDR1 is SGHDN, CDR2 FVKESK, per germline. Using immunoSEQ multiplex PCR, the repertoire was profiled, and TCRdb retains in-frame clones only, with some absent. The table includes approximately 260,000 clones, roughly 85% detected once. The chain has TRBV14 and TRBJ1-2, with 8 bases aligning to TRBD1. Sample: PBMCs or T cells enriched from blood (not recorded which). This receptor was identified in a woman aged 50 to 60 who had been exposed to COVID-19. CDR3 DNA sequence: TGTGCCAGCAGCTCCGGGACAGGCCGGTATGGCTACACCTTC. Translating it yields CASSSGTGRYGYTF.